This record looks at one T cell receptor beta chain sequence and its context. Its antigen target is currently unknown. No much larger clone is present one base from it, and per-base qualities are unavailable. This entry belongs to a study of T-cell memory formation after mild COVID-19 (dated by TCRdb to the early 2020s). Concerning the study at large: TCR sequence clusters from the two donors were largely donor specific. Two young, previously healthy adult volunteers made up the cohort, one male and one female. Longitudinal TCRalpha and TCRbeta repertoire sequencing tracked T-cell clones expanding and contracting after mild COVID-19 in two donors.

Deletion took 4 bases off V and 2 bases off J, with a span of 11 bases between the germline ends. Via the germline V gene, CDR1 is SQVTM and CDR2 ANQGSEA. Measured from the cysteine to the phenylalanine, the CDR3 is 13 residues long. Just CDR3 DNA is preserved here, 39 bases in frame from base 1. General study outcomes and caveats: The study covered only a couple of mild cases, and larger cohorts including severe cases with pre-infection samples were considered necessary. Balanced CD4/CD8 phenotypes were observed for clones contracting from day 15 to 85, whereas a bias towards CD4+ was observed for a second wave of clones expanding from day 15 to 37. Some responding clones were detected in pre-infection memory, suggesting pre-existing cross-reactive memory T cells joined the SARS-CoV-2 response. Contracting CD4+ clones turned up mainly in the CM and EM memory subsets, whereas EMRA was where CD8+ clones were enriched. The second-wave clones that peaked on day 37 were not confirmed to be SARS-CoV-2 specific.

Sequenced using an Illumina NovaSeq 6000. cDNA libraries for TCRalpha and TCRbeta were prepared by 5'RACE using constant-segment primers, with sample barcodes and unique molecular identifiers added. RNA was extracted from every sample with Trizol reagent. Amplification of the libraries took two PCR steps, and the second step added a second sample barcode plus Illumina TruSeq adapters. Libraries were sequenced on an Illumina NovaSeq with 2 x 150 bp paired-end reads. As for the original processing: With migec v1.2.7, reads were demultiplexed and then collapsed into UMI-guided consensus sequences. Using mixcr v2.1.11, UMI consensuses were aligned to TRA and TRB V and J templates and then assembled into clonotypes. A clonotype was counted as expanded or contracted only when both edgeR and NoisET called the clonotype significant, with the noise models trained on biological replicates. For edgeR calls, a false discovery rate-adjusted p below 0.01 and a log2 fold-change threshold of 1 were applied. As an exploratory analysis of dynamics, max-normalized trajectories of the 1000 most abundant clonotypes were examined with PCA combined with hierarchical clustering. Separately sequenced CD4+ and CD8+ repertoires were used to assign a CD4 or CD8 phenotype to each responding clone. In-frame beta chains were kept once TCRdb had trimmed the public reads at Q25 with fastp and called clones with MiXCR. CDR3 protein sequences are deduplicated, and each keeps its most common genes and DNA. These V and J calls are TCRdb output, not the study's own analysis. The sample table holds hundreds of thousands of distinct CDR3 sequences, of which roughly 17% were seen once. The ten biggest clones cover roughly 7.7% of the sample.

Ficoll-Paque density gradient centrifugation was the method used to isolate PBMCs. This TCR was sampled from an adult woman who had mild COVID-19 (a few samples of this study predate the infection). The sample titles of this study are shuffled in the database, so cell type and time point are left out; the donor was told from shared clones. The specimen sequenced was PBMCs or a T cell subset sorted from them (not recorded which). The V and J segments used are TRBV29-1 and TRBJ1-1, with no confidently assigned D gene. The sequenced DNA: TGCAGCGTTGTACCCAGGCTTAACACTGAAGCTTTCTTT. It is translated as CSVVPRLNTEAFF. With the portions outside the CDR3 filled from the reference TRBV29-1 and TRBJ1-1 genes, the complete variable region becomes SAVISQKPSRDICQRGTSLTIQCQVDSQVTMMFWYRQQPGQSLTLIATANQGSEATYESGFVIDKFPISRPNLTFSTLTVSNMSPEDSSIYLCSVVPRLNTEAFFGQGTRLTVV.